Below are 16 T cell receptor beta chains sequenced from a single sample in a study of blood T cells in healthy people across ages (dated by TCRdb to about 2015). The library was produced with 5' RACE. The listed sequencing device is Illumina HiSeq 2500. The second PCR ran for roughly 7 to 11 cycles and used a J-beta primer mix along with a sample-barcoded 5' primer. Using fastp at Q25 and MiXCR, TCRdb reprocessed the public reads and kept productive beta chains. Merged by CDR3 protein, the rows form single entries marked with the most common genes and DNA. The sample records approximately 690,000 distinct CDR3 sequences, 40% to 50% of which are singletons. The ten biggest clones cover 25% to 30% of the sample. Sequencing was carried out using blood. The receptor set was obtained from a man aged 80 or over in good health.

This clonotype was picked up many times. The chain uses TRBV12-3 or TRBV12-4 and TRBJ2-5; 11 bases agree with TRBD2. This CDR3 comprises 16 residues. With V trimmed by 6 bases and J by 6 bases, 12 bases remained unmatched. The CDR3 sequence is CASSSPTSGSFKTQYF. The CDR3 DNA reads as TGTGCCAGCAGCTCCCCCACTAGCGGGAGCTTTAAGACCCAGTACTTC.

The chain joins TRBV20-1 to TRBJ2-2; the D gene is possibly TRBD2 (5 bases). The germline gives CDR1 DFQATT, CDR2 SNEGSKA (reference sequence). Trimming took off 1 base at V and 3 bases at J, with 6 bases between the two ends. This CDR3 spans 13 amino acids. The CDR3 sequence: CSARGGDTGELFF. The CDR3 DNA sequence: TGCAGTGCTAGAGGGGGAGACACCGGGGAGCTGTTTTTT.

V and J are TRBV6-4 and TRBJ2-1; 14 bases align to TRBD2. The trim removed 5 bases at V and 7 bases at J, leaving 7 bases unmatched. Looked up from germline, CDR1 is MRHNA and CDR2 is SNTAGT. The CDR3 consists of 16 residues. The CDR3 bases are TGTGCCAGCAGTAACCAAGGGACTAGCGGGAGAAATGAGCAGTTCTTC. Translated: CASSNQGTSGRNEQFF.

A remark on this clonotype: Being one base from a much bigger clone, this may be a read error. CDR3 amino acids: CSALDRASNRPQHF. Written as DNA, the CDR3 is TGCAGTGCTTTGGACAGAGCGAGCAATCGGCCCCAGCATTTT. This chain links TRBV20-1 with TRBJ1-5; D possibly corresponds to TRBD1 (6 bases). CDR1 is DFQATT and CDR2 is SNEGSKA in the germline V gene (reference sequence). The CDR3 runs to 14 residues.

The V call is TRBV6-2 or TRBV6-3, the J call TRBJ2-1; D remains ambiguous. Trimming removed 6 bases from V and 5 bases from J, with 8 bases in between. Germline V CDR1 and CDR2: MNHEY, SVGEGT. The CDR3 is 12 amino acids. CDR3 region: CASSFFHNEQFF. Written as DNA, the CDR3 is TGTGCCAGCAGCTTTTTTCACAATGAGCAGTTCTTC.

V and J are TRBV14 and TRBJ2-1; 7 nucleotides agree with TRBD2. Germline V gene sequence: CDR1 SGHDN, CDR2 FVKESK. V trimming: 8 bases; J trimming: 7 bases; junction bases outside the gene matches: 8. This CDR3 is built from 13 residues. In nucleotides, the CDR3 is TGTGCCAGCCGAGGGCTAGCGGAAAATGAGCAGTTCTTC. Encoded protein: CASRGLAENEQFF.

This CDR3 is CAWSLGTGLGGETQYF. CDR3 DNA sequence: TGTGCCTGGAGTCTGGGGACAGGTCTCGGGGGGGAGACCCAGTACTTC. V gene TRBV30 combines with J gene TRBJ2-5, with D possibly being TRBD1 (8 bases). V was cut by 2 bases and J by 5 bases, with 21 bases left in between. Germline CDR1 reads GTSNPN; CDR2 reads SVGIG (reference sequence). There are 16 residues in the CDR3.

This clonotype was counted between two and nine times. The chain employs TRBV6-5 and TRBJ2-1; 10 bases are a match to TRBD2. There are 16 residues in the CDR3. Germline V CDR1 and CDR2: MNHEY, SVGAGI. Germline trimming cut 0 bases from V and 8 bases from J; bases unmatched to any gene: 7. The CDR3 region is CASSYSSASGRDEQFF. The CDR3 DNA reads TGTGCCAGCAGTTACTCGAGTGCTAGCGGGAGAGATGAGCAGTTCTTC.

This chain connects TRBV18 to TRBJ1-1; no clear D gene. This CDR3 has 12 amino acids. Between the trimmed V and J ends, which lost 6 bases and 8 bases, there was a span of 13 bases. Germline values: CDR1 KGHSH, CDR2 LQKENI. CDR3 region: CASSPSDWEAFF. CDR3 nucleotides: TGTGCCAGCTCCCCCTCGGACTGGGAAGCTTTCTTT.

As regards this clonotype: This may stem from a read error, because a much larger clone lies one nucleotide away. The J gene is TRBJ2-1, the V gene TRBV10-1; D not resolved. This CDR3 has 13 amino acids. Germline V lookup: CDR1 WNHNN, CDR2 SYGVQD (reference sequence). V lost 4 bases and J lost 2, with 6 bases in between. Written as DNA, the CDR3 is TGCGCCAGCAGTGTCTGGGCCTACAATGAGCAGTTCTTC. It yields the protein CASSVWAYNEQFF.

There are a few counts of this clonotype. The J gene is TRBJ2-6, the V gene TRBV4-3; 10 nucleotides line up with TRBD2. V lost 5 bases, J lost 0 bases, and 7 bases stayed unmatched. CDR1 and CDR2 from the germline V gene are LGHNA and YSLEER. This CDR3 region has 18 residues. CDR3 loop: CASSASLAGGSGANVLTF. CDR3 bases: TGCGCCAGCAGCGCTTCCTTAGCGGGGGGCTCTGGGGCCAACGTCCTGACTTTC.

The V gene is TRBV28, the J gene TRBJ1-2; D possibly corresponds to TRBD1 (6 bases). This CDR3 has 17 residues. V shed 6 bases and J shed 1 base, with 21 bases lying between them. CDR1 is MDHEN, CDR2 SYDVKM, per germline. Here the CDR3 DNA reads TGTGCCAGCAGGTCCCCTTCTCGTGGGGGGCTTAACTATGGCTACACCTTC. Protein sequence: CASRSPSRGGLNYGYTF.

The V and J genes are TRBV19 and TRBJ2-7; a weak D match, TRBD2 (5 bases). Matching the DNA end better, TRBJ2-5 makes the J call doubtful. CDR3 size: 12 residues. CDR1 LNHDA and CDR2 SQIVND come from the germline V gene (reference sequence). CDR3 bases: TGTGCCAGTAGTATTGGGAGTGAGACCCAGTACTTC. Its translation is CASSIGSETQYF.

Details on this clonotype: Being one base from a much bigger clone, this may be a read error. This sequence joins TRBV3-1 and TRBJ2-7; D may correspond to TRBD1 or TRBD2 (6 bases each). The end of the DNA is better explained by TRBJ2-5, so the J call may be wrong. CDR1 and CDR2 (germline): LGHDT, YNNKEL (reference sequence). This CDR3 comprises 15 residues. CDR3 nucleotides: TGTGCCAGCAGCCCCAGTGGGGGGCGCTCAGAGACCCAGTACTTC. Its translation is CASSPSGGRSETQYF.

This clonotype came up a few times. This chain uses TRBV20-1 with TRBJ2-1; D is ambiguous. The germline V and J ends were trimmed by 5 bases and 4 bases, with 6 bases remaining between them. The CDR3 loop spans 11 amino acids. Germline V gene data show CDR1 as DFQATT and CDR2 as SNEGSKA (reference sequence). CDR3 nucleotide sequence: TGCAGTGCTCCTAATTACAATGAGCAGTTCTTC. Protein product: CSAPNYNEQFF.

The gene calls are TRBV6-1 and TRBJ2-5; no clear D. V dropped 2 bases and J dropped 2 bases, with 9 bases sitting between them. The CDR3 spans 14 residues. Germline V lookup: CDR1 MNHNS, CDR2 SASEGT. The CDR3 sequence is CASSEMGKQETQYF. CDR3 in DNA: TGTGCCAGCAGTGAAATGGGGAAACAAGAGACCCAGTACTTC.